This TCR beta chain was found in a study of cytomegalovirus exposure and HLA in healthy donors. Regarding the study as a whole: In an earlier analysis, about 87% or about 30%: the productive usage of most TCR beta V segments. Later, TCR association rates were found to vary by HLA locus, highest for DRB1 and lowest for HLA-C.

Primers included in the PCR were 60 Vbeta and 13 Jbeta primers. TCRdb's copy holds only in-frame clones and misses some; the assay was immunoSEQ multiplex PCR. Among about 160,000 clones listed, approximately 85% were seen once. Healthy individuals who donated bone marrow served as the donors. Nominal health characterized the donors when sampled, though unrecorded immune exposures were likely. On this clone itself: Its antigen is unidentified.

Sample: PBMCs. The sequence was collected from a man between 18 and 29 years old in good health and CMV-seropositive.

The CDR3 loop reads CASSGAGGDAGYTF. The DNA for the CDR3 is TGTGCCAGCAGTGGAGCAGGGGGGGACGCTGGCTACACCTTC. This rearrangement joins TRBV6-1 to TRBJ1-2; 7 positions match TRBD1. Looked up from germline, CDR1 is MNHNS and CDR2 is SASEGT. The CDR3 sequence is 14 residues long. Trimming took 4 bases from V and 7 from J; bases not matched to a gene: 9.